This T cell receptor beta chain was profiled in a study of tumor and adjacent non-tumor tissue in lung cancer. The wider study: Samples averaged around 4.2 million productive TCRbeta reads each.

Study conclusions and caveats: Higher tumor TCR diversity was associated with shorter survival.

A modified ARM-PCR protocol with three rounds of nested PCR amplified TCRbeta. TCRdb re-called the multiplex PCR reads with MiXCR, one entry per CDR3 protein. The sample contains over 100,000 distinct CDR3 sequences, 75% of which appear only once. This sample's RNA came from whole unsorted tissue. On this clonotype itself: No antigen is known for it. At one boundary the junction diverges from the germline segment, which might be a read error.

The germline gives CDR1 SQVTM, CDR2 ANQGSEA. This CDR3 is built from 15 residues. The material sequenced was lung tumor tissue. The TCR was taken from a woman in her sixties or seventies with non-small cell lung cancer. This chain connects TRBV29-1 to TRBJ1-6, with D unresolved. DNA for the CDR3: TGCAGCATTGATGACTCAGGTTTGGTGGGGTCACCCCTCCACTTT. It specifies CSIDDSGLVGSPLHF.